Listed below are T cell receptor beta chains from one sample, sequenced in a study of cytomegalovirus exposure and HLA in healthy donors. Produced via immunoSEQ multiplex PCR; TCRdb's table is partial and in-frame only. The sample consists of about 160,000 clones, around 79% of them appearing once. The sample was PBMCs. The receptors shown here come from a woman aged 45 to 65 in good health and CMV-seropositive. The CDR3 runs from the conserved cysteine through the conserved F or W.

v_gene	len	CDR3aa
TRBV5-1	16	CASSLAAGGFTDTQYF
TRBV5-1	15	CASSLEGQGDQPQHF
TRBV28	14	CASWGTRGNYGYTF
TRBV27	15	CASTPSRGGSYEQYF
TRBV10-3	14	CAIRGLAGAYEQYF
TRBV2	14	CASRDTGTGNTIYF
TRBV19	14	CASKDSLGNTEAFF
TRBV7-2	14	CASSLPGRNQPQHF
TRBV20-1	11	CSATTGDGYTF
TRBV5-1	15	CASSSQAGSPDTQYF
TRBV28	14	CASSFAGSTDTQYF
TRBV27	13	CASSFQGVGEQYF
TRBV18	15	CASSPTDRAGEKLFF
TRBV5-6	15	CASSNIAGGPHEQYF
TRBV2	12	CASSDLPGGYTF
TRBV18	21	CASSRDRDQFGHSTYTDTQYF
TRBV2	14	CASSEAGTGGGYTF
TRBV15	14	CATSRGREMGGYTF
TRBV14	17	CASSQELLYRDLTEAFF
TRBV6-4	19	CASSPRGDILSSGANVLTF
TRBV28	15	CASRRDSLSSYEQYF
TRBV9	15	CASSVDSEARETQYF
TRBV7-2	17	CASSLGVRTGVYNEQFF
TRBV6-6	16	CASSYDRGLSYNEQFF
TRBV4-1	13	CASSSTGGDGYTF
TRBV5-6	15	CASSWTGVPNYGYTF
TRBV9	16	CASSVDPDRAYNEQFF
TRBV4-3	15	CASSQDPVTYSPLHF
TRBV10-1	13	CASSETGWPEAFF
TRBV30	15	CAWLLGGSSYNEQFF
TRBV6-5	13	CASSYSRGFGYTF
TRBV4-1	15	CASSQPLGGNGEAFF
TRBV11-3	16	CASSWGGRGFTNEQFF
TRBV12-5	17	CASGLGTLASHYNEQFF
TRBV5-6	14	CASGRDSSGNTIYF
TRBV4-1	16	CASSRGLAGGSYEQYF
TRBV2	12	CASGRVIAEAFF
TRBV10-2	11	CASSLGLEQYF
TRBV5-1	15	CASSLGPRASYEQYF
TRBV9	13	CASSVGPGQPQHF
TRBV10-3	16	CAISDMGLLGANVLTF
TRBV6-5	15	CASSHSGRAGDTQYF
TRBV10-2	15	CASRGTSGISGELFF
TRBV27	15	CASRRTGPSTGELFF
TRBV6-6	15	CASSPLAGGQDTQYF
TRBV2	13	CASRDRGPTEAFF
TRBV14	15	CASSLAGGPGGELFF
TRBV4-2	15	CASSQPGTSDYEQYF